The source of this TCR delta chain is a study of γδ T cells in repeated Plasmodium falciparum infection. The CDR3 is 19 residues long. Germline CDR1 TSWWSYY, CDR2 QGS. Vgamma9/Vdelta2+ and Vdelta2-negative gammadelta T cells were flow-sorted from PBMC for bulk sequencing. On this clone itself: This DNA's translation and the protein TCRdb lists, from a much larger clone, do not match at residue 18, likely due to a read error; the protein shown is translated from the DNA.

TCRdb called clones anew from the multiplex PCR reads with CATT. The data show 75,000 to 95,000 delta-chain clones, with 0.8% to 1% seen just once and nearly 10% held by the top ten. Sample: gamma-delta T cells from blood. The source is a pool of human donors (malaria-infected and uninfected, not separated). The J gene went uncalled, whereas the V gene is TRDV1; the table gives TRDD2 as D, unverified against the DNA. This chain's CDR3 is CALGIDFLLRLTNTDKLTF. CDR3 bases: TGTGCTCTTGGGATAGACTTCCTACTCCGACTTACTAACACCGATAAACTCACCTTT.